This TCR beta chain was sequenced during a study of T cell responses to AZD1222 COVID-19 vaccine. Broader study findings: Reportedly, nearly half of unique spike TCRs recognized epitopes outside B.1.351/B.1.1.7 mutations.

A note on this clone: The antigen remains undetermined.

V was clipped by 4 bases and J by 11 bases; unmatched bases: 4. Germline CDR1 is LGHDT and CDR2 is YNNKEL (reference sequence). There are 12 residues in the CDR3. TCRdb keeps only in-frame clones here, not all; method: immunoSEQ multiplex PCR. This table holds under 110,000 clones, approximately 86% found once. The source of this sequence is an adult in good health. The chain joins TRBV3-1 (or the pseudogene TRBV3-2) to TRBJ1-1; 10 nucleotides match TRBD1. This material consisted of peripheral blood, taken on day 0 of AZD1222 vaccination. The CDR3 DNA is TGTGCCAGCAGCCCAGACAGGGGGCTGGCTTTCTTT. It is translated as CASSPDRGLAFF.